The 3 T cell receptor beta chains reported below all come from one sample, sequenced in a study of T-cell memory formation after mild COVID-19. TCRdb analysed the 5' RACE reads with MiXCR anew, one entry per CDR3 protein. Among 560,000 or so distinct CDR3 sequences listed, 17% were seen once. The sample comprised PBMCs or a T cell subset sorted from them (not recorded which). These receptors all come from an adult woman who had mild COVID-19 (a few samples of this study predate the infection). Cell type and time point are not known.

This clonotype was seen a handful of times. The chain recombines TRBV5-1 with TRBJ1-4; D call uncertain. The V end lost 0 bases, the J end lost 8 bases, and 17 bases lay between the germline ends. Germline CDR1 SGHRS, CDR2 YFSETQ. CDR3 length equals 16 residues. The CDR3 loop reads CASSLGAVEREEKLFF. CDR3 DNA: TGCGCCAGCAGCTTGGGTGCCGTCGAGCGGGAGGAAAAACTGTTTTTT. The full variable domain, its missing parts supplied by reference TRBV5-1 and TRBJ1-4, is KAGVTQTPRYLIKTRGQQVTLSCSPISGHRSVSWYQQTPGQGLQFLFEYFSETQRNKGNFPGRFSGRQFSNSRSEMNVSTLELGDSALYLCASSLGAVEREEKLFFGSGTQLSVL.

The CDR3 DNA sequence: TGTGCCAGCAGTTACGGTCCAGGGGGGAGGAATGAGCAGTTCTTC. This encodes CASSYGPGGRNEQFF. The gene calls are TRBV6-5 and TRBJ2-1; weak D call: TRBD1 (7 bases). Germline CDR1 MNHEY, CDR2 SVGAGI. The germline V and J ends were trimmed by 2 bases and 7 bases, with 15 bases remaining between them. This CDR3 has 15 amino acids.

The sample holds a few counts of this clonotype. The chain uses TRBV12-3 or TRBV12-4 and TRBJ1-1; D is perhaps TRBD1 (6 bases). V gave up 1 base and J gave up 7 bases, with 13 bases separating them. The CDR3 totals 14 residues. In nucleotides, the CDR3 is TGTGCCAGCAGTTTAGAGGGGGGCCTCGGTGAAGCTTTCTTT. This gives the protein CASSLEGGLGEAFF.